This entry lists 20 T cell receptor beta chains sequenced from one sample in a study of blood T cell repertoires in COVID-19 (dated by TCRdb to between 2020 and 2021). The library was prepared using the immunoSEQ multiplex PCR assay. TCRdb provides this immuneACCESS table in a form limited to in-frame rearrangements. Some clones are lacking; in checked studies, under half of them reflect an unresolved V gene, and why the rest are absent is not known. This sample holds about 220,000 clones; 82% were observed only once. In total, the top ten clones hold about 3.8% of the sample. The sample was peripheral blood. These receptors were collected from a woman older than 75 with acute or convalescent COVID-19.

This clone came up a few times. The rearrangement links TRBV6-5 to TRBJ1-5; 7 bases are shared with TRBD1. V lost 6 bases, J lost 4 bases, and 6 bases stayed unmatched. The CDR3 has 14 amino acids. Germline CDR1 reads MNHEY; CDR2 reads SVGAGI. DNA for the CDR3: TGTGCCAGCAGCCGAGACAGGGTGAATCAGCCCCAGCATTTT. Amino acid sequence: CASSRDRVNQPQHF.

This clone was recorded once. This sequence joins TRBV13 and TRBJ2-5; 10 nucleotides agree with TRBD1. Germline V gene data show CDR1 as PRHDT and CDR2 as FYEKMQ (reference sequence). With V trimmed by 5 bases and J by 5 bases, 8 bases remained unmatched. The CDR3 covers 15 residues. CDR3 in DNA: TGTGCCAGCAGCCCACGGACAGGGGGATCGGAGACCCAGTACTTC. Translation: CASSPRTGGSETQYF.

The chain has TRBV27 and TRBJ2-1; 9 nucleotides line up with TRBD1. There are 14 residues in the CDR3. Germline assignment: CDR1 MNHEY and CDR2 SMNVEV (reference sequence). Germline trimming cut 6 bases from V and 4 bases from J; bases unmatched to any gene: 4. The CDR3, as DNA: TGTGCCAGCAGGGGGACAGGGAGGTACAATGAGCAGTTCTTC. This sequence encodes CASRGTGRYNEQFF.

This chain joins TRBV28 and TRBJ2-1; possibly TRBD1 for D (6 bases). This CDR3 is built from 17 residues. Germline loops: CDR1 MDHEN, CDR2 SYDVKM. V shed 5 bases and J shed 0 bases, with 17 bases lying between them. The DNA of the CDR3 is TGTGCCAGCAGTAAACTTCGACAGGTCAGCTCCTACAATGAGCAGTTCTTC. Amino acid sequence: CASSKLRQVSSYNEQFF.

The rearrangement links TRBV7-3 to TRBJ2-5; 15 bases match TRBD2. Losses at the gene ends were 5 bases for V and 5 bases for J; bases not matched to a gene: 6. Germline lookup yields CDR1 SGHTA and CDR2 FQGTGA. The CDR3 runs 16 residues. The CDR3 sequence is CASSPGTSGGRETQYF. The CDR3 nucleotides are TGTGCCAGCAGCCCTGGGACTAGCGGGGGGAGGGAGACCCAGTACTTC.

This chain uses TRBV7-9 with TRBJ2-3; the match to TRBD1 covers 11 bases. The V gene end was trimmed by 5 bases and the J gene end by 4 bases; junction bases not matched to a gene: 2. The CDR3 loop spans 14 amino acids. The germline V gene has CDR1 SEHNR and CDR2 FQNEAQ (reference sequence). The CDR3 region is CASSRTGGADTQYF. Written as DNA, the CDR3 is TGTGCCAGCAGCCGGACAGGGGGCGCAGATACGCAGTATTTT.

The V gene is TRBV6-6, the J gene TRBJ1-5; the match to TRBD1 covers 10 bases. The CDR3 sequence is 15 residues long. Per germline, CDR1 MNHNY and CDR2 SVGAGI (reference sequence). The ends lost 4 bases at V and 3 bases at J; junction bases unmatched: 3. The DNA of the CDR3 is TGTGCCAGCAGTTCGACAGGGGGCGTCAATCAGCCCCAGCATTTT. The encoded protein is CASSSTGGVNQPQHF.

The chain combines TRBV5-1 with TRBJ1-2; 7 nucleotides agree with TRBD1. This CDR3 is 13 amino acids long. Germline CDR1 SGHRS, CDR2 YFSETQ. V shed 2 bases and J 3 bases; nucleotides not matched to a gene: 1. The CDR3 bases are TGCGCCAGCAGCTTAACAGGGGACTATGGCTACACCTTC. As protein: CASSLTGDYGYTF.

About this clone itself: Other nucleotide sequences from this sample produce the same CDR3. V and J are TRBV5-1 and TRBJ1-5; 7 bases are shared with TRBD1. The ends lost 0 bases at V and 0 bases at J; junction bases unmatched: 3. Germline V CDR1 and CDR2: SGHRS, YFSETQ. The CDR3 consists of 16 residues. The CDR3 reads CASSLGTGDSNQPQHF. Written as DNA, the CDR3 is TGCGCCAGCAGCTTGGGGACAGGCGATAGCAATCAGCCCCAGCATTTT.

This chain connects TRBV7-3 to TRBJ1-1; 11 nucleotides match TRBD1. Germline CDR1 reads SGHTA; CDR2 reads FQGTGA. V was clipped by 4 bases and J by 0 bases; unmatched bases: 4. The CDR3 sequence is 16 residues long. CDR3 bases: TGTGCCAGCAGCTCGTGGGGACAGGGGGTGAACACTGAAGCTTTCTTT. Its protein product is CASSSWGQGVNTEAFF.

The CDR3 nucleotides read TGTGCCAGCAGTCGACCCCTAGCGGGGGGGGTGGATGAGCAGTTCTTC. This gives the protein CASSRPLAGGVDEQFF. The chain joins TRBV6-6 to TRBJ2-1; 12 nucleotides align to TRBD2. V shed 5 bases, J shed 8 bases, and the junction held 10 bases outside the gene matches. The length of the CDR3 is 16 residues. Germline V gene data show CDR1 as MNHNY and CDR2 as SVGAGI (reference sequence).

This chain uses TRBV7-9 with TRBJ2-1; possible D gene TRBD1, 6 bases. CDR1 and CDR2 (germline): SEHNR, FQNEAQ (reference sequence). The CDR3 spans 13 residues. V was trimmed by 2 bases and J by 9 bases, leaving 11 bases between them. The CDR3 DNA reads as TGTGCCAGCAGCTTAACCCAGGGGAGTGAGCAGTTCTTC. This codes for CASSLTQGSEQFF. Full variable domain (remainder filled in from reference TRBV7-9 and TRBJ2-1): DTGVSQNPRHKITKRGQNVTFRCDPISEHNRLYWYRQTLGQGPEFLTYFQNEAQLEKSRLLSDRFSAERPKGSFSTLEIQRTEQGDSAMYLCASSLTQGSEQFFGPGTRLTVL.

The chain joins TRBV19 to TRBJ1-2; tentatively, D is TRBD1 (5 bases). Germline V CDR1 and CDR2: LNHDA, SQIVND (reference sequence). This CDR3 region has 17 residues. V lost 5 bases to trimming and J lost 5 bases, with 24 bases between them. For the CDR3, the DNA is TGTGCCAGTAGTCCCGGGGGAGGGTCCGCAAAGGTGTATGGCTACACCTTC. This codes for CASSPGGGSAKVYGYTF.

The rearrangement links TRBV4-2 to TRBJ1-3; a weak D match, TRBD1 (5 bases). CDR1 is LGHNA, CDR2 YNFKEQ, per germline. The CDR3 is 16 residues long. V lost 3 bases and J lost 0, with 12 bases in between. This CDR3 reads CASSHGGGFSGNTIYF. Written as DNA, the CDR3 is TGTGCCAGCAGCCATGGGGGGGGGTTCTCTGGAAACACCATATATTTT.

The chain employs TRBV3-1 (or the pseudogene TRBV3-2) and TRBJ1-2; a weak D match, TRBD1 (5 bases). The V gene's germline CDR1 is LGHDT and CDR2 YNNKEL (reference sequence). There are 13 residues in the CDR3. Trimming pared 4 bases from V and 8 bases from J, leaving 14 bases between. The CDR3 DNA follows: TGTGCCAGCAGCCCAAGGGGAAAAAGAGGCTACACCTTC. Residues: CASSPRGKRGYTF.

This clone turned up a few times. At the DNA level, this CDR3 is encoded by other sequences in the same sample as well. V gene TRBV5-1 combines with J gene TRBJ1-5; D unclear. Trimming left V 0 bases short and J 4 bases short, with 8 bases between. The CDR3 is 14 amino acids. Germline CDR1 SGHRS, CDR2 YFSETQ. CDR3 bases: TGCGCCAGCAGCTTGGAAGGGAGGAATCAGCCCCAGCATTTT. Amino acids: CASSLEGRNQPQHF.

This clone turned up a few times. The chain uses TRBV9 and TRBJ2-7; perhaps TRBD1 as D (6 bases). This CDR3 has 15 amino acids. Between the trimmed V and J ends, which lost 2 bases and 3 bases, there was a span of 15 bases. Germline V gives CDR1 SGDLS, CDR2 YYNGEE. CDR3 region: CASSVQPDSRYEQYF. The CDR3 nucleotides are TGTGCCAGCAGCGTCCAGCCGGACAGTCGCTACGAGCAGTACTTC.

The rearrangement links TRBV28 to TRBJ1-5; possibly TRBD1 for D (5 bases). CDR1 is MDHEN, CDR2 SYDVKM, per germline. The CDR3 loop spans 15 amino acids. V shed 8 bases and J shed 7 bases, with 21 bases lying between them. The CDR3 DNA sequence: TGTGCCAGCGATTCCTGGGCGGGGGGGAGCCAGCCCCAGCATTTT. This translates into CASDSWAGGSQPQHF.

For the CDR3, the DNA is TGCGCCAGCAGCTTGACCGGGACTTCGTTATGGGATACGCAGTATTTT. Encoded protein: CASSLTGTSLWDTQYF. This chain connects TRBV5-1 to TRBJ2-3; tentative D call: TRBD2 (6 bases). CDR1 is SGHRS, CDR2 YFSETQ, per germline. The ends were cut back, 1 base at V and 6 bases at J, with 18 bases in the middle. The CDR3 is 16 residues long. The complete variable domain, with remaining parts taken from reference TRBV5-1 and TRBJ2-3, reads KAGVTQTPRYLIKTRGQQVTLSCSPISGHRSVSWYQQTPGQGLQFLFEYFSETQRNKGNFPGRFSGRQFSNSRSEMNVSTLELGDSALYLCASSLTGTSLWDTQYFGPGTRLTVL.

This chain uses TRBV7-2 with TRBJ1-6; tentatively, D is TRBD1 (5 bases). The CDR3 sequence is 13 residues long. Germline CDR1 is SGHTA and CDR2 is FQGNSA. Trimming removed 8 bases at V and 10 bases at J, with 15 bases between. The CDR3 DNA follows: TGTGCCAGCCTCCAAGATGGGGGGTCACCCCTCCACTTT. Translated, it gives CASLQDGGSPLHF.